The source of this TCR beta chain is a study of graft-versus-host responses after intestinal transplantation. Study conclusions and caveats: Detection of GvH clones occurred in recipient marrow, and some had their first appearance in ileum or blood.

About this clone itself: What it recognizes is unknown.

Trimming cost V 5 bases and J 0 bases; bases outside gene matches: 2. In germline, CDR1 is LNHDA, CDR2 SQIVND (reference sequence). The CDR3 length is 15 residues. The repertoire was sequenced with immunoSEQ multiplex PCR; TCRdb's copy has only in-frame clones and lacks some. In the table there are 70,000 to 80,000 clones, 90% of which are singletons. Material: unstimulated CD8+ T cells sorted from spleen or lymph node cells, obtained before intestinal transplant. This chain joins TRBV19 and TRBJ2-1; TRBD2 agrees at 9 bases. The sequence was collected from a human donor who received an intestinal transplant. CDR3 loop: CASSSTSGSYNEQFF. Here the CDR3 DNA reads TGTGCCAGTAGTTCGACTAGCGGCTCCTACAATGAGCAGTTCTTC.